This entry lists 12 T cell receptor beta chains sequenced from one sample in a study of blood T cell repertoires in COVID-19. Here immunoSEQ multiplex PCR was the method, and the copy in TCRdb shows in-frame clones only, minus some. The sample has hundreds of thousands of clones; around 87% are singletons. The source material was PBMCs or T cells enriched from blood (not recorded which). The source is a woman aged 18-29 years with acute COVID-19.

CDR3 region: CASSEATLLSGAFF. As DNA, the CDR3 is TGTGCCAGCAGTGAAGCTACATTGCTATCAGGAGCTTTCTTT. The chain joins TRBV6-1 to TRBJ1-1; D is unclear. The length of the CDR3 is 14 residues. Looked up from germline, CDR1 is MNHNS and CDR2 is SASEGT. The germline V and J ends were trimmed by 0 bases and 10 bases, with 15 bases remaining between them.

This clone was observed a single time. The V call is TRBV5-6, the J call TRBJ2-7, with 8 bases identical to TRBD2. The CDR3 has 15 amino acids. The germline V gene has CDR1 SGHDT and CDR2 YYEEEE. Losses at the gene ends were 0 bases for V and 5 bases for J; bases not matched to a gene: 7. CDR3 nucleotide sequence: TGTGCCAGCAGCTTGGAAGCGGGAGCGGGGAACGAGCAGTACTTC. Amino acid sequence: CASSLEAGAGNEQYF.

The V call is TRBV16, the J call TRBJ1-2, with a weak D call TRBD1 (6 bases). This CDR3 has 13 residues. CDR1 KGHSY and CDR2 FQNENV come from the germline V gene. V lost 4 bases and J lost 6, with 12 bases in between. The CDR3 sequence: CASSPWTENGYTF. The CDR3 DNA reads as TGTGCCAGCAGCCCGTGGACAGAGAATGGCTACACCTTC.

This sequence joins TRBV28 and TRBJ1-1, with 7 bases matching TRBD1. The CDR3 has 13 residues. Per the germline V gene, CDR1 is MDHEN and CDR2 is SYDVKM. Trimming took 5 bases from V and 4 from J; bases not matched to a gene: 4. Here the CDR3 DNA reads TGTGCCAGCAGTCGCGACAGGGTCACTGAAGCTTTCTTT. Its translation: CASSRDRVTEAFF.

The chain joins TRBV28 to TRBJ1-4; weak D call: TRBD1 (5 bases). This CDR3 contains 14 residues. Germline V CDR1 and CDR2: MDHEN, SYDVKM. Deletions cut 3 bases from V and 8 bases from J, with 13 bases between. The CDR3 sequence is CASSFPRQSEKLFF. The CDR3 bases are TGTGCCAGCAGTTTTCCCCGACAGTCCGAAAAACTGTTTTTT.

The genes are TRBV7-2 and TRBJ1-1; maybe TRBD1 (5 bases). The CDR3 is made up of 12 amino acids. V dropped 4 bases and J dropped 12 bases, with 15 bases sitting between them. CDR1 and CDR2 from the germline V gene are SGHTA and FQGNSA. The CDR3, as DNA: TGTGCCAGCAGCTCGGGACTGACTTTAACTTTCTTT. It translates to CASSSGLTLTFF. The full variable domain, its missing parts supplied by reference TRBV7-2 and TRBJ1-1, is GAGVSQSPSNKVTEKGKDVELRCDPISGHTALYWYRQSLGQGLEFLIYFQGNSAPDKSGLPSDRFSAERTGGSVSTLTIQRTQQEDSAVYLCASSSGLTLTFFGQGTRLTVV.

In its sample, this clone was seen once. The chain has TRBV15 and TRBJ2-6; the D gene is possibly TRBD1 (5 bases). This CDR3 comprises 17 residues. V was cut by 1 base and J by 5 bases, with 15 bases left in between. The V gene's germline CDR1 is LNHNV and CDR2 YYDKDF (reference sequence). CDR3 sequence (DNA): TGTGCCACCAGCAGAGTAGGGCAGGGTATCTGGGCCAACGTCCTGACTTTC. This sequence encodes CATSRVGQGIWANVLTF.

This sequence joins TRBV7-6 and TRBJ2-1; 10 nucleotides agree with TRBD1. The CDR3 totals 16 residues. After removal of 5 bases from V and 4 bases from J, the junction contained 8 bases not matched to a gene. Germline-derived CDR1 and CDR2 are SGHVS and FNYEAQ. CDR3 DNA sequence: TGTGCCAGCAGCCCCGAAAGGACAGGGGGTTACAATGAGCAGTTCTTC. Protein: CASSPERTGGYNEQFF. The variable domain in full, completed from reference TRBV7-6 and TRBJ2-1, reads GAGVSQSPRYKVTKRGQDVALRCDPISGHVSLYWYRQALGQGPEFLTYFNYEAQQDKSGLPNDRFSAERPEGSISTLTIQRTEQRDSAMYRCASSPERTGGYNEQFFGPGTRLTVL.

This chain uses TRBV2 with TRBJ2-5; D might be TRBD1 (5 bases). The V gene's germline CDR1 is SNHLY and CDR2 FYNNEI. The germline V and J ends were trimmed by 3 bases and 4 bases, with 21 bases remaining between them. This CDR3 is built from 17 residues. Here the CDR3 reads CASSDPLQGGRPETQYF. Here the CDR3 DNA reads TGTGCCAGCAGTGACCCTTTGCAGGGCGGCCGGCCAGAGACCCAGTACTTC.

CDR3 in amino acids: CASSLILGEAEAFF. In DNA, the CDR3 is TGTGCCAGCAGCCTCATATTGGGGGAGGCTGAAGCTTTCTTT. This chain joins TRBV3-1 (or the pseudogene TRBV3-2) and TRBJ1-1; D is possibly TRBD1 (5 bases). CDR1 and CDR2 from the germline V gene are LGHDT and YNNKEL (reference sequence). The length of the CDR3 is 14 residues. With 4 bases removed from V and 6 bases from J, the gap between germline ends came to 15 bases.

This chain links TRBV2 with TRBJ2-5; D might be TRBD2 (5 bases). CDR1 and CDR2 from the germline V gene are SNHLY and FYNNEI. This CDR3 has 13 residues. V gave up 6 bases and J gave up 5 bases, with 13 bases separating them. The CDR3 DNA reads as TGTGCCAGCAGCGCGGGCCCTGGGGAGACCCAGTACTTC. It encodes CASSAGPGETQYF.

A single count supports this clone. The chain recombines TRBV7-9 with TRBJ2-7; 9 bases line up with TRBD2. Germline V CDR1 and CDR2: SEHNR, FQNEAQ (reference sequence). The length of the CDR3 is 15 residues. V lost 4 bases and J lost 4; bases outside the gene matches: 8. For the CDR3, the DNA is TGTGCCAGCAGCTCTAGGGGACTAGCCGATTACGAGCAGTACTTC. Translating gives CASSSRGLADYEQYF.